This record looks at one TCR beta chain sequence and its context. This clonotype was found a few times. There is no known antigen for this receptor. No base quality information exists; no much larger clone differs at one position. The sample was run on an Illumina NovaSeq 6000. TCR cDNA was synthesized by 5'RACE template switching, through which a universal primer site and unique molecular identifiers were introduced. Priming for cDNA synthesis came from both the TCR alpha and TCR beta constant segments. Two PCR steps were used to amplify libraries, with sample barcodes and sequencing adapters being added in the second step. Libraries were sequenced on Illumina HiSeq 2500 (2x100 bp) or NovaSeq (2x150 bp). Regarding the original processing steps: Demultiplexing of reads and collapsing into UMI consensus sequences were performed with MIGEC, and V(D)J alignment was carried out with MiXCR. Vaccine-responding clonotypes were identified with edgeR using replicate PBMC samples, with FDR below 0.01 and a log2 fold change above 5 up to day 15 being required. Each bulk clonotype received a CD4 or CD8 identity based on whether the sequenced CD4 or CD8 repertoire contained that clonotype at higher abundance. The public reads were reprocessed in TCRdb via fastp at Q25 and MiXCR, keeping in-frame beta chains. Rows matching on CDR3 protein sequence are summarized as one entry with the most common DNA and genes. The V and J calls follow TCRdb's processing rather than the paper's. A total of 100,000 to 150,000 distinct CDR3 sequences appear in this sample, 8.9% of them only once. The ten largest clones take up approximately 39% of the sample.

For this chain, trimming is 3 bases at the V end and 2 bases at the J end, and the number of junction bases without a gene match is 4. According to the germline V gene, CDR1 reads SGHTA and CDR2 reads FQGNSA. There are 15 amino acids in the CDR3, from cysteine to phenylalanine inclusive. The retained sequence is limited to the CDR3, 45 bases, with the frame set at the first base. These data are taken from a study of T cells after yellow fever vaccination (dated by TCRdb to the late 2010s). Concerning the study at large: Libraries from fractions with low cell numbers were prepared with the SMART-Seq v4 Ultra Low Input RNA kit. Blood was drawn at multiple timepoints before and after primary and secondary immunization, with bulk PBMC replicates and cell subsets isolated. Bulk TCR alpha and beta repertoires were sequenced longitudinally to track T-cell clones before and after primary and booster YFV17D yellow fever vaccination. The cohort comprised two healthy male donors, one aged 18 to 30 and one aged 30 to 40 years. Summary of the overall study and its limitations: A small share of clonotypes occurred in both CD4 and CD8 compartments, likely arising from convergent recombination. The study included only a couple of donors, which limits how far the findings can be generalized. Computational filtering was required because FACS-sorted repertoires could contain abundant contaminating clonotypes from the bulk population. After the booster, most clones that had expanded after primary vaccination were detected again (roughly 95% of CD4 and around nine tenths of CD8), suggesting broad maintenance of memory. The secondary T-cell response was weaker than the primary response but faster, peaking on day 5 instead of day 15.

The intended sense of this specimen's treatment or condition label: live attenuated yellow fever vaccine strain. A standard Ficoll-Paque protocol was used to isolate PBMCs from peripheral blood. Dynabeads CD4 and CD8 positive selection kits were used to isolate CD4 and CD8 T-cell fractions. RNA was extracted with TriZol from bulk PBMCs, CD4 and CD8 fractions, and dextramer-positive and dextramer-negative fractions. Sequencing was performed on CD8+ T cells sorted from PBMCs, taken on the day of the yellow fever booster vaccination. The receptor was isolated from a man aged 18 to 29 who received the YFV17D yellow fever vaccine. The chain couples TRBV7-2 to TRBJ2-3; 8 bases in the junction line up with TRBD2. The CDR3 in this case is CASSFSGGATDTQYF. The nucleotides are TGTGCCAGCAGCTTTTCCGGGGGGGCCACAGATACGCAGTATTTT.